What follows describes a single T cell receptor (beta chain). It was with a sample-barcoded 5' primer and a J-beta primer mix that a second PCR of roughly 6 to 11 cycles was run. Each CDR3 protein gets one entry after TCRdb re-called the 5' RACE reads with MiXCR. There are roughly 800,000 distinct CDR3 sequences in the sample; nearly 60% occur only once, and around 22% lies in the top ten. This sample was taken from a study of blood T cells in healthy people across ages. Study-level background: Capture by template switching was about one barcoded beta molecule per two T cells.

Donors were systemically healthy Caucasian individuals from Russia aged about 6 to 90 years. Each individual donor underwent a draw of ten milliliters of peripheral blood. The CDR3 is made up of 13 amino acids. Germline CDR1 reads DFQATT; CDR2 reads SNEGSKA (reference sequence). Trimming stripped 6 bases from V and 6 bases from J, with 15 bases between. Sequenced material: blood. The origin of this receptor is a man aged 25-45 years in good health. J is TRBJ2-1 and V is TRBV20-1; TRBD2 might be the D (5 bases). CDR3: CSAPGGLLNEQFF. The DNA of the CDR3 is TGCAGTGCACCCGGAGGACTTCTCAATGAGCAGTTCTTC.